A single sample gave rise to the 4 T cell receptor beta chains below, sequenced in a study of human T cells and chemical hapten exposure. Using its own MiXCR run on the RACE reads, TCRdb lists one record per CDR3 protein. The sample lists roughly 100,000 distinct CDR3 sequences, around 9.5% seen once, with roughly 4% in the top ten. The time point was: pre-sensitization, week 0. Treatment specified: therapeutic diphenylcyclopropenone sensitization with weekly scalp DPC. The sequencing here drew on whole blood, taken in connection with sensitization to the hapten diphenylcyclopropenone (DPC). These receptor sequences come from a woman in her 40s with alopecia areata. Some clones in this sample may be carry-over from other donors' samples.

This clonotype turned up a few times. This chain joins TRBV7-2 and TRBJ2-5; 10 bases line up with TRBD2. The CDR3 loop spans 16 amino acids. V gave up 2 bases and J gave up 2 bases; unmatched junction bases: 5. Per the germline V gene, CDR1 is SGHTA and CDR2 is FQGNSA. CDR3 protein: CASSLRAGGLQETQYF. CDR3 DNA sequence: TGTGCCAGCAGCTTAAGAGCGGGGGGGTTACAAGAGACCCAGTACTTC.

This clonotype was seen more than once but under ten times. The rearrangement joins TRBV6-2 or TRBV6-3 to TRBJ2-5, with TRBD1 as a possible D gene (6 bases). Trimming removed 6 bases from V and 7 bases from J, with 18 bases in between. The V gene's germline CDR1 is MNHEY and CDR2 SVGEGT. CDR3 length equals 14 residues. The CDR3, as DNA: TGTGCCAGCAGGGTGACAGGTGTCGTCGGGACCCAGTACTTC. Protein: CASRVTGVVGTQYF.

Many counts were recorded for this clonotype. The V and J genes are TRBV6-5 and TRBJ1-1, with TRBD1 as a possible D gene (6 bases). The CDR3 contains 14 residues. The germline gives CDR1 MNHEY, CDR2 SVGAGI. The V end lost 6 bases, the J end lost 5 bases, and 16 bases lay between the germline ends. The CDR3 DNA reads TGTGCCAGCAGCTACGGGGGGAGGGGGACTGAAGCTTTCTTT. Protein sequence: CASSYGGRGTEAFF.

This clonotype was seen many times. The CDR3 nucleotides read TGTGCCAGCAGTTCGTGGAGGCCCACGGATACGCAGTATTTT. It is translated as CASSSWRPTDTQYF. The J gene is TRBJ2-3, the V gene TRBV6-2 or TRBV6-3, with a possible D match to TRBD2 (5 bases). CDR3 size: 14 residues. CDR1 and CDR2 (germline): MNHEY, SVGEGT. Trimming removed 4 bases at V and 6 bases at J, with 14 bases between.